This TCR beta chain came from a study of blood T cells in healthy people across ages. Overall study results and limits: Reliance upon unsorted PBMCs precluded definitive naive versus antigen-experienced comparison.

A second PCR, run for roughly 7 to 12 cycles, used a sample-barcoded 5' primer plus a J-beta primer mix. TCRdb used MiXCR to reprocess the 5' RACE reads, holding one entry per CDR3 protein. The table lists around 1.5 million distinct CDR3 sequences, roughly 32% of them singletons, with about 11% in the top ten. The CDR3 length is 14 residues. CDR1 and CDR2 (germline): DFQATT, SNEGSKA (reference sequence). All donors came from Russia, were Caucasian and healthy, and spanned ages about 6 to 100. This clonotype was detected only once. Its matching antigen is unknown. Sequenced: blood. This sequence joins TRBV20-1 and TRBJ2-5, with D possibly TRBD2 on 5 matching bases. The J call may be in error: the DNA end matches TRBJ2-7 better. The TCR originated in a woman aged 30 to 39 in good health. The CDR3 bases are TGCAGTGCTAGAGATCTAATCGGGGTATACGAGCAGTACTTC. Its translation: CSARDLIGVYEQYF.